Below are 5 T cell receptor beta chains sequenced from a single sample in a study of T cell responses to AZD1222 COVID-19 vaccine. Sequencing used immunoSEQ multiplex PCR; TCRdb keeps in-frame clones, though not all of them. This repertoire shows approximately 150,000 clones, about 90% found once; its top ten account for roughly 6.2%. This material consisted of peripheral blood, taken 28 days after the second AZD1222 dose. The receptor set was obtained from an adult who received the AZD1222 COVID-19 vaccine.

The chain combines TRBV15 with TRBJ2-2; no firm D call. The CDR3 length is 16 residues. Trimming cost V 1 base and J 4 bases, with 13 bases left between them. CDR1 and CDR2 from the germline V gene are LNHNV and YYDKDF (reference sequence). This CDR3 is CATSRGTGSSTGELFF. DNA of the CDR3: TGTGCCACCAGCAGAGGTACCGGGTCATCCACCGGGGAGCTGTTTTTT.

V is TRBV7-2 and J is TRBJ1-6; D call uncertain. The germline V gene has CDR1 SGHTA and CDR2 FQGNSA. This CDR3 spans 14 amino acids. Trimming left V 3 bases short and J 8 bases short, with 11 bases between. CDR3 in DNA: TGTGCCAGCAGCTTCATGGAGCTTTATTCACCCCTCCACTTT. Its protein is CASSFMELYSPLHF.

This rearrangement joins TRBV5-1 to TRBJ2-7; D not resolved. From germline, CDR1 is SGHRS and CDR2 YFSETQ. This CDR3 comprises 12 residues. Trimming pared 0 bases from V and 6 bases from J, leaving 7 bases between. The CDR3 spells CASSLDGGEQYF. CDR3 sequence (DNA): TGCGCCAGCAGCTTGGATGGTGGCGAGCAGTACTTC.

The DNA for the CDR3 is TGTGCCAGCAGTTCAATACTCACCGGGGAGCTGTTTTTT. Its translation: CASSSILTGELFF. The chain joins TRBV12-3 or TRBV12-4 to TRBJ2-2, with D uncertain. V lost 4 bases and J 4 bases, leaving 7 bases between the germline ends. The CDR3 is made up of 13 amino acids.

The genes are TRBV27 and TRBJ2-1; D is possibly TRBD2 (6 bases). The CDR3 contains 16 residues. Germline V gene sequence: CDR1 MNHEY, CDR2 SMNVEV (reference sequence). With 5 bases removed from V and 6 bases from J, the gap between germline ends came to 20 bases. The CDR3 loop is CASSVSLAWGFNEQFF. In DNA form, the CDR3 reads TGTGCCAGCAGTGTTTCTCTAGCGTGGGGTTTCAATGAGCAGTTCTTC.